The clone carrying this T cell receptor (beta chain) came up many times. Template material for amplifying TCR beta CDR3 regions consisted of RNA transcripts. HTBI primers drove first-round RT-PCR of the TCR CDR3. TCRdb recomputed calls from the multiplex PCR reads with MiXCR, one row per CDR3 protein. The table lists more than 300,000 distinct CDR3 sequences, approximately 17% of them singletons. The data were taken from a study of T cells in Graves' hyperthyroidism and ophthalmopathy. The CDR3 is 16 residues long. Germline CDR1 and CDR2: MNHEY and SMNVEV (reference sequence). Trimming took off 5 bases at V and 2 bases at J, with 17 bases between the two ends.

The receptor comes from a woman in her twenties or thirties with Graves' hyperthyroidism that later progressed to Graves' ophthalmopathy. Sequencing input: blood. The chain combines TRBV27 with TRBJ2-3; the D gene is possibly TRBD2 (6 bases). CDR3 amino acids: CASSGRLDGLTDTQYF. The CDR3 bases are TGTGCCAGCAGTGGGAGGCTGGACGGACTCACAGATACGCAGTATTTT.